Sequencing of this TCR beta chain was carried out in a study of OX40 agonist ivuxolimab in advanced cancers. Turning to the study itself: A male proportion of 82.7% was recorded, with mean age 60 years and range about 20 to 79.

Profiling relied on immunoSEQ multiplex PCR, and the TCRdb table lists in-frame clones only, not all of them. The sample consists of about 28,000 clones, around four fifths of them appearing once. Overall study results and limits: Antigen specificity of clonally expanded peripheral T cells was not established. Dose levels from 0.1 to 3.0 mg/kg saw CD4+ and CD8+ blood T cells expand clonally by week 6. A proportion of nonresponders additionally exhibited low normalized T-cell clonal expansion.

Comments on this clone: Its antigen remains unidentified.

Germline V gives CDR1 SNHLY, CDR2 FYNNEI. The CDR3 is 14 amino acids. Trimming shortened V by 8 bases and J by 2 bases, and 16 bases separated the two germline ends. The sample here was CD4+ or CD8+ T cells sorted from blood, taken in a trial of the OX40 agonist ivuxolimab. The gene calls are TRBV2 and TRBJ2-7; D might be TRBD2 (6 bases). The clonotype comes from an adult with an advanced solid tumor such as melanoma, head and neck, liver or kidney cancer. The CDR3 DNA follows: TGTGCCAGCTTTTCCAGTCGGGGGACCTACGAGCAGTACTTC. It yields the protein CASFSSRGTYEQYF.